This T cell receptor (beta chain) was sequenced during a study of CD8 T cells in ankylosing spondylitis. Quantitative barcoded 5'-RACE was used to prepare TCR beta libraries. Each CDR3 protein is one row after TCRdb ran MiXCR on the 5' RACE reads. The sample yields roughly 700,000 distinct CDR3 sequences, 15% to 20% seen once. This clonotype has just a few counts. The antigen is unknown. Germline CDR1 is SQVTM and CDR2 is ANQGSEA. V shed 7 bases and J shed 0 bases, with 7 bases lying between them. There are 13 residues in the CDR3. Study observations and caveats: Earlier work had already found some motif variants in reactive arthritis synovial fluid and blood. Ankylosing spondylitis blood appeared to be characterized by a TCR beta motif of several highly homologous variants. It was reported that disease-linked clones were significantly enriched in matched ankylosing spondylitis synovial fluid.

Source material: blood, either unsorted or a sorted T cell fraction (not recorded which). The V and J genes are TRBV29-1 and TRBJ1-6; D uncertain. This sequence originates from a male donor with ankylosing spondylitis. In nucleotides, the CDR3 is TGCAGCGCACAGAGCTCCTATAATTCACCCCTCCACTTT. Its translation is CSAQSSYNSPLHF.